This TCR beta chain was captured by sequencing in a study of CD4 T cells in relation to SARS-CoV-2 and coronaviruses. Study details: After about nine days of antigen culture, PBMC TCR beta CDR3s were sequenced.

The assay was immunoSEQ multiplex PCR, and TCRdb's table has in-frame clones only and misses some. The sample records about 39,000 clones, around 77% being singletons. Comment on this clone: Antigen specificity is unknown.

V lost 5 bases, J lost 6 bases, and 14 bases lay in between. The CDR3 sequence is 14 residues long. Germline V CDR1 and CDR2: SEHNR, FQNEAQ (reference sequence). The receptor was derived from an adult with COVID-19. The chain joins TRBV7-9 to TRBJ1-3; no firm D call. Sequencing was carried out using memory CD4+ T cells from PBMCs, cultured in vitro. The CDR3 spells CASSPRPPQNTIYF. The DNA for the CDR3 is TGTGCCAGCAGCCCCCGTCCCCCCCAAAACACCATATATTTT.